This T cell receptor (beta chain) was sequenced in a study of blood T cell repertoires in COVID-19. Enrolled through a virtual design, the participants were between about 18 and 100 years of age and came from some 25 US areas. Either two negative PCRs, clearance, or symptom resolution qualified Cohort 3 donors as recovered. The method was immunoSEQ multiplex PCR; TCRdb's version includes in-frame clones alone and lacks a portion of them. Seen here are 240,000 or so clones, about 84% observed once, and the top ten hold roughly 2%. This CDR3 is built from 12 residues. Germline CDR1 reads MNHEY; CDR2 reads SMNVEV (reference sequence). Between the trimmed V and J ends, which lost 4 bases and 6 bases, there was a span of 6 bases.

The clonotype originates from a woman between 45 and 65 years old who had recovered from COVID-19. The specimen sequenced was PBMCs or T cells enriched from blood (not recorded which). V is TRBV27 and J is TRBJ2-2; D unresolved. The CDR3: CASSSVAGELFF. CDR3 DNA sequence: TGTGCCAGCAGTTCGGTGGCCGGGGAGCTGTTTTTT.